One and the same sample provided the 9 T cell receptor beta chains below, sequenced in a study of T cell changes during pregnancy in multiple sclerosis. Assay: immunoSEQ multiplex PCR; the TCRdb copy retains only in-frame clones and omits some. The sample consists of about 47,000 clones, 80% to 90% of them appearing once. The sequences come from CD8+ T cells from peripheral blood mononuclear cells, collected in the second trimester of pregnancy. The source is a female donor with multiple sclerosis, enrolled in a pregnancy study.

The CDR3 loop is CASSSTTENTEAFF. In DNA, the CDR3 is TGTGCCAGCAGCTCAACGACAGAGAACACTGAAGCTTTCTTT. The gene calls are TRBV7-6 and TRBJ1-1, with D maybe TRBD1 (5 bases). This CDR3 is 14 amino acids long. Trimming shortened V by 4 bases and J by 1 base, and 10 bases separated the two germline ends. The germline V gene encodes CDR1 SGHVS and CDR2 FNYEAQ.

This chain links TRBV7-9 with TRBJ2-1, with D possibly TRBD2 on 6 matching bases. The CDR3 runs 15 residues. CDR1 is SEHNR, CDR2 FQNEAQ, per germline (reference sequence). V lost 3 bases and J lost 5, with 14 bases in between. CDR3 in DNA: TGTGCCAGCAGCTTCCCTAGCGACTCTGACAATGAGCAGTTCTTC. Amino acid sequence: CASSFPSDSDNEQFF.

The chain carries TRBV11-2 and TRBJ2-1; 7 bases match TRBD2. The CDR3 consists of 18 residues. Germline V gene sequence: CDR1 SGHAT, CDR2 FQNNGV. The V and J ends lost 5 bases and 7 bases, in that order; junction bases with no gene match: 20. The DNA for the CDR3 is TGTGCCAGCAGCACCCCACAAGAACCGGGACGGGAGGTAAATGAGCAGTTCTTC. This gives the protein CASSTPQEPGREVNEQFF.

The chain links TRBV30 to TRBJ2-1; D possibly corresponds to TRBD1 (5 bases). Germline V CDR1 and CDR2: GTSNPN, SVGIG (reference sequence). This CDR3 spans 12 amino acids. V was shortened by 2 bases and J by 10 bases, with 12 bases between the two germline ends. The DNA of the CDR3 is TGTGCCTGGAGTATGTCGGACACCGAGCAGTTCTTC. It codes for CAWSMSDTEQFF. The full variable domain, completed using reference TRBV30 and TRBJ2-1, is SQTIHQWPATLVQPVGSPLSLECTVEGTSNPNLYWYRQAAGRGLQLLFYSVGIGQISSEVPQNLSASRPQDRQFILSSKKLLLSDSGFYLCAWSMSDTEQFFGPGTRLTVL.

The CDR3 reads CASSLDRLAGYNEQFF. The CDR3 bases are TGTGCCAGCAGCTTAGATAGGCTAGCGGGCTACAATGAGCAGTTCTTC. This chain links TRBV11-3 with TRBJ2-1; 8 bases align to TRBD2. This CDR3 has 16 amino acids. With 0 bases clipped from V and 3 bases from J, the junction kept 4 bases outside the gene matches. Germline V gene data show CDR1 as SGHNT and CDR2 as YENEEA.

This clone appeared once. The chain couples TRBV7-9 to TRBJ2-3; 10 nucleotides line up with TRBD2. CDR1 is SEHNR, CDR2 FQNEAQ, per germline (reference sequence). The CDR3 length is 15 residues. V gave up 5 bases and J gave up 6 bases; unmatched junction bases: 8. CDR3 bases: TGTGCCAGCAGCCCAAGCGGGGGGGCCATGGATACGCAGTATTTT. Protein sequence: CASSPSGGAMDTQYF.

The chain links TRBV9 to TRBJ2-3; 7 bases agree with TRBD2. The J segment lost 3 bases and the V segment lost 0 bases, leaving 10 bases of the junction unmatched. This CDR3 spans 17 amino acids. In germline, CDR1 is SGDLS, CDR2 YYNGEE. In DNA form, the CDR3 reads TGTGCCAGCAGCGTAGATCCCGGACTAGGTGGGACAGATACGCAGTATTTT. It encodes CASSVDPGLGGTDTQYF. The full variable domain, its missing parts supplied by reference TRBV9 and TRBJ2-3, is DSGVTQTPKHLITATGQRVTLRCSPRSGDLSVYWYQQSLDQGLQFLIQYYNGEERAKGNILERFSAQQFPDLHSELNLSSLELGDSALYFCASSVDPGLGGTDTQYFGPGTRLTVL.

J is TRBJ1-2 and V is TRBV27, with D possibly being TRBD1 (5 bases). V was cut by 0 bases and J by 4 bases, with 12 bases left in between. CDR1 and CDR2 (germline): MNHEY, SMNVEV (reference sequence). CDR3 length equals 15 residues. In DNA form, the CDR3 reads TGTGCCAGCAGTTTATCAGGGGTTAGTGCCTATGGCTACACCTTC. It is translated as CASSLSGVSAYGYTF.

Only one count was recorded for this clone. The chain links TRBV9 to TRBJ1-2; D remains unclear. This CDR3 region has 15 residues. Germline assignment: CDR1 SGDLS and CDR2 YYNGEE. The ends were cut back, 0 bases at V and 0 bases at J, with 9 bases in the middle. CDR3 sequence: CASSVGSGANYGYTF. The CDR3 coding sequence is TGTGCCAGCAGCGTAGGGTCCGGTGCTAACTATGGCTACACCTTC.